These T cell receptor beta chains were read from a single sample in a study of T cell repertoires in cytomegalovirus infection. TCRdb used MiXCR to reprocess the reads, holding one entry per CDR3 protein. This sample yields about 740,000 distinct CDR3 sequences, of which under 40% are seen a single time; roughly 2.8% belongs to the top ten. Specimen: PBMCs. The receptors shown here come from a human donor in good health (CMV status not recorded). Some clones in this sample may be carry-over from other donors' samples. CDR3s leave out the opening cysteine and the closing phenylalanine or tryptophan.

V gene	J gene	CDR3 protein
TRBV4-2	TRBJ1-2	ASSQPAIGGQGWAANYGYT
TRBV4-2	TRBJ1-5	ASSQGTGGSKYDQPQH
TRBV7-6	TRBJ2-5	ASSLIPQGYETQY
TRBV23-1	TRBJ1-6	ASNHRGELDNSPLH
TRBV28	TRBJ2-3	ASSLGTGSWDTHY
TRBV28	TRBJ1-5	ASTLGGGSHQPQH
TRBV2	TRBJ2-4	ASSVGLTNIQY
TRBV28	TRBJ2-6	ASSFSLSGANVLT
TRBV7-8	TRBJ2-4	ASSLARAGTKNIQY
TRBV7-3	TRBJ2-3	ASSLLGSSTDTQY
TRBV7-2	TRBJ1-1	ASSLGSGRTEAF
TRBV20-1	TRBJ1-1	SARTGTTEAF
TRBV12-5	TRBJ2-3	ASAGLSTDTQY
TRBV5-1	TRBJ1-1	ASSHQTGNTEAF
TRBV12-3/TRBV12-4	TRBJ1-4	ATKRDREEKLF
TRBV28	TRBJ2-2	ASSIRTSGSTGELF
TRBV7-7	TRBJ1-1	ASSPWTGEDTEAF
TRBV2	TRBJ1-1	ASSVTNTEAF
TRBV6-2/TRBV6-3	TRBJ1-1	ASSYGTFIGGGDTEAF
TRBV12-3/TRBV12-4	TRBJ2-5	ASSLAVTRGTQY
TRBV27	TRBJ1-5	ASSNQYRGLQPQH
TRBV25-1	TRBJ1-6	ASSDHTGSSYNSPLH
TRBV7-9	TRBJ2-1	ASSLAGEASPLGF
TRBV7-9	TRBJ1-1	ASSLQGQGIGLNTEAF
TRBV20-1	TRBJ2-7	SARGSGLAGGDGYEQY
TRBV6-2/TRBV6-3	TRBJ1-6	ASSYSLGSAGSPLH
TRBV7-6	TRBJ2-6	ASSRDRAGANVLT
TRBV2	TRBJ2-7	ASSAPDRGLSYEQY
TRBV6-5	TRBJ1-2	ASKPGENTNYGYT
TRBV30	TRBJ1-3	AWSGGRNTIY
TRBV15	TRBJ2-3	ATSRGGKDQGTQY
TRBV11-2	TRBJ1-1	ASSSNHEAF
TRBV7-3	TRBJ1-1	ASSFTSPGLNTEAF
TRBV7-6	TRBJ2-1	ASSIGLAGSYNEQF
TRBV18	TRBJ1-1	ASSPSTGTYTEAF
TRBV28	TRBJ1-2	ASLWEDYGYT
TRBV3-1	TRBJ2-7	ASSQVEQSYEQY
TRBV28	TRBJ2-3	ASSFGQWWNTQY
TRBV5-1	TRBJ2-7	ASSLASGSPYEQY
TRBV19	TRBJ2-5	ATSSGTVETQY
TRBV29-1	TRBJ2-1	SVEDYHNEQF
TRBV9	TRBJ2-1	ASSGRTSGSDEQF
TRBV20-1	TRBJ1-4	SGLAGDGEKLF
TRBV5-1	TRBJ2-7	ASSPTGNRYEQY
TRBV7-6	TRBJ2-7	ASSLRAGSLSYEQY
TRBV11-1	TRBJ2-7	ASSDRTDYEQY
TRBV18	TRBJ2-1	ASSSKTGLIYNEQF
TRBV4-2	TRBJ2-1	ASSQALEEQF
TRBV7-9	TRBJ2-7	ASSWGNDREAY
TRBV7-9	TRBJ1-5	ASSLGERNQPQH
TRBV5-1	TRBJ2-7	ASSWGTGKSYEQY
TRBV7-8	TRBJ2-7	ASSFGTSGEQY
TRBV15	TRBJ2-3	ATSSWREGRPDTHY
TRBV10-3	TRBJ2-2	AISVLADFTFELF